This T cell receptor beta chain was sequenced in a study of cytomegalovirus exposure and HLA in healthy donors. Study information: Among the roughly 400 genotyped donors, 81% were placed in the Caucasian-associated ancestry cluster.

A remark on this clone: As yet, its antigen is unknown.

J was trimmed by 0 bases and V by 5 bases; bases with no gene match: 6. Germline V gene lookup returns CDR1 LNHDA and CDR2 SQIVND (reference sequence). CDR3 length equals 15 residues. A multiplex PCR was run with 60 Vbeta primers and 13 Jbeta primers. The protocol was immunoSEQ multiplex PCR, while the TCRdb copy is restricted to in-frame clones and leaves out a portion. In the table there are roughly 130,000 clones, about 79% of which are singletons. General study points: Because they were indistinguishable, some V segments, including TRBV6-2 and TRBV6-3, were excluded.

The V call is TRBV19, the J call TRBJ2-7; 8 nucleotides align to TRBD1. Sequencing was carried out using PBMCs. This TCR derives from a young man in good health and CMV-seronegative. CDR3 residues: CASSLRTGSSYEQYF. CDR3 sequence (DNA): TGTGCCAGTAGTTTGCGGACAGGGAGCTCCTACGAGCAGTACTTC. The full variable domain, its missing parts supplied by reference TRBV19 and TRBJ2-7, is DGGITQSPKYLFRKEGQNVTLSCEQNLNHDAMYWYRQDPGQGLRLIYYSQIVNDFQKGDIAEGYSVSREKKESFPLTVTSAQKNPTAFYLCASSLRTGSSYEQYFGPGTRLTVT.